Below, 27 T cell receptor beta chains from the same sample are listed, as sequenced in a study of spatial heterogeneity in lung cancer (dated by TCRdb to about 2019). The time point label, as the study defines it: blood at routine non-recurrence follow-up after resection. For TCR sequencing, whole RNA was extracted from tumor and nontumor lung tissue, or from cryopreserved PBMC samples, and no cell sorting was done. Receptors were amplified or captured by 5' RACE. The sequencing machine was a NextSeq 500. The public reads were reprocessed in TCRdb via fastp at Q25 and MiXCR, keeping in-frame beta chains. CDR3 protein sequences are deduplicated, and each keeps its most common genes and DNA. The sample contains about 120,000 distinct CDR3 sequences, 9.5% to 15% of them found a single time. Over 15% of the sample rests with the top ten. This material consisted of PBMCs, taken at follow-up. Receptors were obtained from a male donor with early-stage non-small cell lung cancer.

This clonotype occurred a few times. V usage is TRBV21-1 and J usage is TRBJ2-6; the table names TRBD1, a call not compared with the DNA. TRBV21-1 is assigned pseudogene status. This CDR3 has 16 residues. The CDR3 nucleotides read TGTGCCAGCAGCATCTTTCGGGCGACGGGGGCCAACGTCCTGACTTTC. Translated: CASSIFRATGANVLTF.

This clonotype has at least ten counts. V is TRBV24-1 and J is TRBJ1-2; 8 nucleotides match TRBD1. From germline, CDR1 is KGHDR and CDR2 SFDVKD. V gave up 6 bases and J gave up 5 bases; unmatched junction bases: 7. This CDR3 spans 14 amino acids. CDR3 nucleotide sequence: TGTGCCACCAGTCAGACAGGGGAGCTATATGGCTACACCTTC. Translation: CATSQTGELYGYTF.

This clonotype appeared many times. V usage is TRBV6-1 and J usage is TRBJ1-5; D gene uncertain. Trimming shortened V by 5 bases and J by 0 bases, and 8 bases separated the two germline ends. Germline V gives CDR1 MNHNS, CDR2 SASEGT. This CDR3 comprises 14 residues. CDR3 in amino acids: CASSQDHSNQPQHF. CDR3 coding DNA: TGTGCCAGCAGTCAGGACCATAGCAATCAGCCCCAGCATTTT.

The gene calls are TRBV2 and TRBJ2-1; unclear D gene. Germline CDR1 is SNHLY and CDR2 is FYNNEI. Trimming stripped 7 bases from V and 5 bases from J, with 9 bases between. CDR3 length equals 12 residues. Here the CDR3 reads CASKNGHNEQFF. The CDR3 region has the DNA TGTGCCAGCAAGAACGGGCACAATGAGCAGTTCTTC.

This clonotype was recorded many times. The V and J genes are TRBV20-1 and TRBJ2-1; 11 bases are a match to TRBD2. This CDR3 comprises 13 residues. Germline CDR1 DFQATT, CDR2 SNEGSKA (reference sequence). The junction had 4 bases not matched to a gene; V was cut back by 5 bases and J by 7 bases. The DNA for the CDR3 is TGCAGTGCTGGGACTAGCGGCGCGAATGAGCAGTTCTTC. It codes for CSAGTSGANEQFF.

This clonotype was detected only a few times. J is TRBJ2-2 and V is TRBV4-2; TRBD1 aligns across 8 bases. The CDR3 length is 18 residues. Germline CDR1 LGHNA, CDR2 YNFKEQ. V dropped 0 bases and J dropped 2; count of bases not matched to a gene: 8. The CDR3 region is CASSQEGSGGRNTGELFF. The CDR3, as DNA: TGTGCCAGCAGCCAAGAGGGTTCAGGGGGCCGCAACACCGGGGAGCTGTTTTTT.

The rearrangement links TRBV14 to TRBJ2-5, with D unclear. Trimming left V 0 bases short and J 5 bases short, with 10 bases between. Germline CDR1 is SGHDN and CDR2 is FVKESK. This CDR3 comprises 14 residues. CDR3 DNA: TGTGCCAGCAGCCAAGATGCCCCCGTTGAGACCCAGTACTTC. Protein product: CASSQDAPVETQYF.

At least ten counts were recorded for this clonotype. A read error may account for a junction end that differs from germline. The J gene is TRBJ2-3, the V gene TRBV28, with a possible D match to TRBD1 (7 bases). This CDR3 spans 11 amino acids. Germline lookup yields CDR1 MDHEN and CDR2 SYDVKM. CDR3 loop: CASRTSGGINF. CDR3 in DNA: TGTGCCAGCAGGACATCAGGGGGGATCAATTTT.

This clonotype was counted at least ten times. The V and J genes are TRBV16 and TRBJ1-2, with D hard to call. The CDR3 totals 13 residues. Trimming cost V 5 bases and J 8 bases, with 15 bases left between them. Germline CDR1 and CDR2: KGHSY and FQNENV. The CDR3 DNA follows: TGTGCCAGCAGCGGAGACTGGCGATTGGGCTACACCTTC. Its protein product is CASSGDWRLGYTF.

This clonotype occurred a few times. This chain joins TRBV28 and TRBJ1-5; TRBD1 matches 8 bases. Germline CDR1 and CDR2: MDHEN and SYDVKM. Trimming removed 6 bases from V and 4 bases from J; junction bases left unmatched: 8. The CDR3 extends over 15 amino acids. In nucleotides, the CDR3 is TGTGCCAGCAGAGGCCGGACAGGGCTTAATCAGCCCCAGCATTTT. Translation gives CASRGRTGLNQPQHF.

CDR3: CASSQDHYTGELFF. CDR3 DNA: TGCGCCAGCAGCCAAGACCACTACACCGGGGAGCTGTTTTTT. The gene calls are TRBV4-3 and TRBJ2-2; unclear D gene. Germline values: CDR1 LGHNA, CDR2 YSLEER. V dropped 0 bases and J dropped 3 bases, with 5 bases sitting between them. The length of the CDR3 is 14 residues.

The chain links TRBV7-2 to TRBJ2-1, with D perhaps given as TRBD1 or TRBD2 (5 bases each). This CDR3 contains 15 residues. CDR1 is SGHTA and CDR2 is FQGNSA in the germline V gene. V was pared by 0 bases and J by 8 bases, with 14 bases between. The CDR3 loop reads CASSLAGGVGHEQFF. CDR3 coding DNA: TGTGCCAGCAGCTTAGCCGGAGGAGTGGGGCATGAGCAGTTCTTC.

There are a few counts of this clonotype. The CDR3 DNA sequence: TGTGCCAGCAGCTTAGCGTTATTGCAAGATACGCAGTATTTT. Residues: CASSLALLQDTQYF. The chain links TRBV7-2 to TRBJ2-3; D uncertain. Between the trimmed V and J ends, which lost 0 bases and 5 bases, there was a span of 9 bases. This CDR3 spans 14 amino acids. Germline V gives CDR1 SGHTA, CDR2 FQGNSA.

This chain uses TRBV28 with TRBJ2-3; TRBD2 matches at 9 bases. With V trimmed by 7 bases and J by 0 bases, 17 bases remained unmatched. This CDR3 is 19 amino acids long. Germline CDR1 reads MDHEN; CDR2 reads SYDVKM. CDR3 bases: TGTGCCAGCACCCCCCGGGGTAGCGGGGGCCGGGGGAGCACAGATACGCAGTATTTT. Amino acid sequence: CASTPRGSGGRGSTDTQYF.

V gene TRBV18 combines with J gene TRBJ1-1; no reliable D call. Germline CDR1 reads KGHSH; CDR2 reads LQKENI. V was trimmed by 1 base and J by 1 base, leaving 4 bases between them. This CDR3 spans 13 amino acids. The CDR3 loop reads CASSPQQNTEAFF. In nucleotides, the CDR3 is TGTGCCAGCTCACCACAGCAGAACACTGAAGCTTTCTTT.

The chain is built from TRBV28 and TRBJ2-7; 11 nucleotides match TRBD1. The germline gives CDR1 MDHEN, CDR2 SYDVKM. CDR3 length equals 15 residues. The trim removed 7 bases at V and 6 bases at J, leaving 11 bases unmatched. The chain's CDR3 is CASTPTGQGDREQYF. The CDR3 coding sequence is TGTGCCAGCACCCCAACGGGACAGGGGGACCGCGAGCAGTACTTC.

V is TRBV7-9 and J is TRBJ2-7; D perhaps matches TRBD1 (6 bases). CDR3 length: 16 residues. Trimming took off 5 bases at V and 3 bases at J, with 20 bases between the two ends. Per the germline V gene, CDR1 is SEHNR and CDR2 is FQNEAQ (reference sequence). CDR3 sequence (DNA): TGTGCCAGCAGCCACTCTGGGGGCGCTATCGGCTACGAGCAGTACTTC. Translated, it gives CASSHSGGAIGYEQYF.

This chain's CDR3 is CASSRGQGAMETQYF. The CDR3 DNA reads as TGCGCCAGCAGCAGGGGACAGGGGGCGATGGAGACCCAGTACTTC. This chain uses TRBV5-1 with TRBJ2-5, with TRBD1 matching 12 bases. The trim removed 4 bases at V and 5 bases at J, leaving 6 bases unmatched. Germline CDR1 SGHRS, CDR2 YFSETQ. The CDR3 extends over 15 amino acids.

This clonotype was observed many times. The rearrangement joins TRBV4-2 to TRBJ1-2; no reliable D call. Germline V gene lookup returns CDR1 LGHNA and CDR2 YNFKEQ. Trimming shortened V by 5 bases and J by 2 bases, and 9 bases separated the two germline ends. CDR3 length equals 13 residues. The DNA of the CDR3 is TGTGCCAGCAGCTCAACAGAGAACTATGGCTACACCTTC. As protein: CASSSTENYGYTF.

This clonotype ranks as large. One end of the junction varies from germline; a read error may be responsible. V gene TRBV18 combines with J gene TRBJ1-1, with D tentatively TRBD1 (6 bases). Per germline, CDR1 KGHSH and CDR2 LQKENI. This CDR3 contains 13 residues. In DNA, the CDR3 is TGTGCCAGCTCTCCACAGGGAGGCACTGAAGCTTTCTTT. This translates into CASSPQGGTEAFF.

This clonotype was detected many times. The CDR3 nucleotides are TGTGCCAGCAGTTTGTCCGGGACCTATAATCAGCCCCAGCATTTT. Amino acids: CASSLSGTYNQPQHF. The chain has TRBV28 and TRBJ1-5, with D perhaps matching TRBD1 (5 bases). The CDR3 contains 15 residues. The germline V gene has CDR1 MDHEN and CDR2 SYDVKM. V lost 3 bases and J 4 bases, leaving 13 bases between the germline ends.

The chain uses TRBV11-2 and TRBJ2-1; TRBD2 matches at 7 bases. V lost 4 bases, J lost 3 bases, and 12 bases stayed unmatched. Germline CDR1 SGHAT, CDR2 FQNNGV. The CDR3 consists of 17 residues. CDR3 loop: CASSSPPGRGNYNEQFF. The CDR3 DNA follows: TGTGCCAGCAGCTCCCCCCCGGGGCGGGGGAACTACAATGAGCAGTTCTTC.

V and J are TRBV7-9 and TRBJ1-4; D not certain. The V gene lost 3 bases and the J gene lost 8 bases, with 10 bases spanning the gap. This CDR3 comprises 13 residues. The germline CDR1 and CDR2 sequences are SEHNR and FQNEAQ (reference sequence). The CDR3 nucleotides read TGTGCCAGCAGCTTTGATTACACCGAAAAACTGTTTTTT. Amino acid sequence: CASSFDYTEKLFF. Full variable domain (outside the CDR3, taken from reference TRBV7-9 and TRBJ1-4): DTGVSQNPRHKITKRGQNVTFRCDPISEHNRLYWYRQTLGQGPEFLTYFQNEAQLEKSRLLSDRFSAERPKGSFSTLEIQRTEQGDSAMYLCASSFDYTEKLFFGSGTQLSVL.

The rearrangement links TRBV5-4 to TRBJ2-5; 9 bases agree with TRBD1. The J segment lost 6 bases and the V segment lost 0 bases, leaving 6 bases of the junction unmatched. The germline CDR1 and CDR2 sequences are SGHNT and YYREEE (reference sequence). The CDR3 length is 15 residues. CDR3 sequence: CASSLGGQGTKTQYF. The CDR3 DNA reads as TGTGCCAGCAGCTTGGGGGGACAGGGTACCAAGACCCAGTACTTC.

This clonotype was observed a few times. The chain carries TRBV28 and TRBJ2-4; a weak D match, TRBD1 (5 bases). Germline CDR1 reads MDHEN; CDR2 reads SYDVKM. V lost 6 bases to trimming and J lost 0 bases, with 12 bases between them. The CDR3 contains 15 residues. The DNA of the CDR3 is TGTGCCAGCAGCTTGACAGATGTAGCCAAAAACATTCAGTACTTC. Its translation is CASSLTDVAKNIQYF.

This clonotype has a handful of counts. V and J are TRBV9 and TRBJ1-1, with TRBD1 identical over 7 bases. Germline V CDR1 and CDR2: SGDLS, YYNGEE. The CDR3 length is 15 residues. Trimming cost V 3 bases and J 5 bases; bases outside gene matches: 10. CDR3 DNA: TGTGCCAGCAGCGCTATACAGGGGCGCGGGACTGAAGCTTTCTTT. As protein: CASSAIQGRGTEAFF.

The gene calls are TRBV4-3 and TRBJ2-2; perhaps TRBD1 as D (6 bases). The V and J ends lost 5 bases and 6 bases respectively, with 10 bases between them. This CDR3 is built from 13 residues. CDR1 and CDR2 from the germline V gene are LGHNA and YSLEER. The CDR3 coding sequence is TGCGCCAGCAGCGTCAGGGGAGCCGGGGAGCTGTTTTTT. Translating gives CASSVRGAGELFF.